The 8 T cell receptor beta chains reported below all come from one sample, sequenced in a study of T cells in Graves' hyperthyroidism and ophthalmopathy. Authors of the study amplified TCR beta CDR3 regions from RNA transcripts. HTBI primers were employed in a first-round RT-PCR of the TCR CDR3. TCRdb redid the calling of the multiplex PCR reads with MiXCR, one entry per CDR3 protein. The table records around 610,000 distinct CDR3 sequences, about 15% of them present only once. The sequenced material came from blood. These receptors were taken from a woman in her thirties or forties with Graves' ophthalmopathy.

This chain uses TRBV15 with TRBJ2-7; D ambiguous. The germline V gene encodes CDR1 LNHNV and CDR2 YYDKDF (reference sequence). Between the trimmed V and J ends, which lost 0 bases and 3 bases, there was a span of 15 bases. The CDR3 runs to 16 residues. The CDR3 region is CATSRDLGSPLYEQYF. The CDR3 DNA is TGTGCCACCAGCAGAGATCTAGGGTCGCCTCTCTACGAGCAGTACTTC.

This clonotype showed up many times. This chain uses TRBV5-5 with TRBJ1-2, with TRBD1 matching 7 bases. The V gene's germline CDR1 is SGHKS and CDR2 YYEKEE (reference sequence). The CDR3 extends over 13 amino acids. The V segment lost 4 bases and the J segment 8 bases; nucleotides outside the gene matches: 8. The CDR3 protein is CASSLQGTWGYTF. The DNA for the CDR3 is TGTGCCAGCAGCCTACAGGGGACCTGGGGCTACACCTTC.

This clonotype was picked up a small number of times. V gene TRBV12-3 or TRBV12-4 combines with J gene TRBJ2-5; weak D call: TRBD1 (6 bases). The CDR3 totals 16 residues. V was pared by 6 bases and J by 2 bases, with 19 bases between. CDR3 sequence (DNA): TGTGCCAGCAGCAAGAGGGCAGGGGATTTTCAAGAGACCCAGTACTTC. Translating it yields CASSKRAGDFQETQYF.

At least ten counts were recorded for this clonotype. The rearrangement links TRBV28 to TRBJ1-2; TRBD1 agrees at 12 bases. V gave up 4 bases and J gave up 2 bases; unmatched junction bases: 2. This CDR3 spans 15 amino acids. Germline V CDR1 and CDR2: MDHEN, SYDVKM. In nucleotides, the CDR3 is TGTGCCAGCAGTTCGGGACAGGGGGCAAACTATGGCTACACCTTC. Its protein is CASSSGQGANYGYTF.

This clonotype has just a few counts. The conserved phenylalanine or tryptophan is not found at the CDR3 terminus, so this likely reflects a read error. The chain recombines TRBV6-1 with TRBJ2-2; possibly TRBD1 or TRBD2 for D (5 bases each). There are 15 residues in the CDR3. Trimming took off 4 bases at V and 2 bases at J, with 11 bases between the two ends. Per germline, CDR1 MNHNS and CDR2 SASEGT. The CDR3 DNA reads TGTGCCAGCAGTGCGGCAGGGAGCAACACCGGGGAGCTGTTTTTA. Its protein product is CASSAAGSNTGELFL.

This clonotype occurred many times. V is TRBV6-1 and J is TRBJ2-7, with TRBD1 identical over 10 bases. The germline CDR1 and CDR2 sequences are MNHNS and SASEGT. This CDR3 is built from 14 residues. V dropped 4 bases and J dropped 3; count of bases not matched to a gene: 3. The CDR3 coding sequence is TGTGCCAGCAGTGCTCGGACAGGGGGCTACGAGCAGTACTTC. This translates into CASSARTGGYEQYF.

This clonotype was detected many times. The rearrangement links TRBV10-3 to TRBJ2-5, with 9 bases aligning to TRBD2. The CDR3 sequence is 13 residues long. Germline lookup yields CDR1 ENHRY and CDR2 SYGVKD. The V gene end was trimmed by 8 bases and the J gene end by 3 bases; junction bases not matched to a gene: 4. As DNA, the CDR3 is TGTGCCATCGGGGAGCGGGAGGAAGAGACCCAGTACTTC. Amino acids: CAIGEREEETQYF.

This clonotype was observed many times. Being one base from a much bigger clone, this may be a read error. CDR3 residues: CASSYWAGTEAFF. The CDR3 region has the DNA TGTGCCAGCAGTTACTGGGCGGGCACTGAAGCTTTCTTT. This sequence joins TRBV6-2 or TRBV6-3 and TRBJ1-1; D call uncertain. The germline V and J ends were trimmed by 1 base and 4 bases, with 7 bases remaining between them. The CDR3 length is 13 residues. CDR1 is MNHEY and CDR2 is SVGEGT in the germline V gene.